This entry is about one T cell receptor (beta chain). What this receptor recognizes is not known. No much larger clone exists at a distance of one base, and base qualities are not known. This sample was taken from a study of T cell repertoires in cytomegalovirus infection (dated by TCRdb to about 2019). Regarding the research as a whole: Peptide stimulations targeted recently identified HLA-C-restricted CMV epitopes, whose presentation resists viral immunomodulation, together with well-studied HLA-B-restricted epitopes. Because public TCR beta signatures pointed to carriage of CMV infection together with the matching HLA type, the HLA type of each donor mattered for the analysis.

This sample was sequenced with an Illumina HiSeq 1500. TCRdb ran its own pipeline on the public reads, namely fastp trimming at Q25 and MiXCR clone calling, and kept in-frame beta chains. Rows with a matching CDR3 protein are joined into one entry that keeps the most common DNA and genes. Recorded for this sample are around 800,000 distinct CDR3 sequences; 32% of them occurred a single time. The top ten clonotypes cover around an eighth of the sample. Study-level results and caveats: The ex vivo response was dominated by HLA-C-restricted CMV-specific TCR beta clonotypes, which also provided the single most frequent clonotype in two of eight donors. In both this cohort and an independent cohort of a few hundred donors, the cumulative frequency of public TCR beta family members distinguished carriers of CMV infection plus the relevant HLA type.

The label giving this sample's treatment or condition can be read as: in vitro stimulation with specific CMV peptide epitopes to enrich CMV-specific T cells. The clonotype comes from a human donor in good health (CMV status not recorded). Some clones in this sample may be carry-over from other donors' samples. The sequenced sample was cultured CD8+ T cells from PBMCs, obtained from culture after CMV antigen stimulation.

DNA sequence: TGTGCCAGCAGCTTAGAGCGACAGCGAATTGCAACTAATGAAAAACTGTTTTTT. It translates to CASSLERQRIATNEKLFF. Recombination linked TRBV7-6 to TRBJ1-4; the D gene is possibly TRBD1, with 5 bases matching. Measured from the cysteine to the phenylalanine, the CDR3 is 18 residues long. The DNA shown is the 54-base CDR3, in frame from base 1. CDR1 and CDR2 (SGHVS, FNYEAQ) derive from the germline V gene. V is clipped by 1 base and J by 0 bases, and the sequence between their germline boundaries is 15 bases long.